This T cell receptor (beta chain) came from a study of T cells expressing NK-cell markers. Overall study context: There were seven HCMV-seropositive donors and one seronegative donor among the eight sequenced.

5'RACE template switching built TCR beta cDNA with unique molecular identifiers. From the 5' RACE reads, TCRdb lists one entry per CDR3 protein and no DNA. Its table lists hundreds of thousands of distinct CDR3 sequences. The CDR3 runs to 17 residues. The germline V gene encodes CDR1 LGHNA and CDR2 YNFKEQ. Findings and limits, study-wide: Dominant NKG2C+ clonotypes were found to form roughly 1.0-7.0% of CD8+ T cells in six donors.

As regards this clonotype: Its specificity is unknown.

Sample: blood T cells: a sorted CD56 or NKG2C T cell subset, CD4+ or CD8+ T cells, or bulk PBMC T cells (not recorded which). The chain combines TRBV4-2 with TRBJ2-3; the D gene TCRdb calls, TRBD1, cannot be checked with no DNA. The sequence was obtained from a woman between 18 and 70 years old in good health. CDR3 protein: CASSQDRAGGGTDTQYF.